The 16 T cell receptor beta chains below all came from one sample that was sequenced in a study of T cells after yellow fever vaccination. TCRdb re-analysed the 5' RACE reads in MiXCR, keeping a single row per CDR3 protein. The sample includes a few hundred thousand distinct CDR3 sequences, around 6.8% of them seen just once. The sample here was PBMCs, taken 35 to 50 days after the first yellow fever vaccination. The receptors originated from a man aged 18 to 29 who received the YFV17D yellow fever vaccine.

This clonotype occurred many times. This chain's CDR3 is CASSLRNRAASENEQFF. In DNA, the CDR3 is TGTGCCAGCAGTCTTAGAAACAGGGCCGCAAGTGAGAATGAGCAGTTCTTC. The chain combines TRBV6-1 with TRBJ2-1; possible D gene TRBD1, 6 bases. The CDR3 is 17 amino acids. Per germline, CDR1 MNHNS and CDR2 SASEGT. The V gene lost 5 bases and the J gene lost 7 bases, with 24 bases spanning the gap.

This clonotype was detected a few times. CDR3 sequence reads: CAWQPGQGSYEQYF. The CDR3 DNA is TGTGCCTGGCAGCCGGGACAGGGCTCCTACGAGCAGTACTTC. The rearrangement joins TRBV30 to TRBJ2-7; 9 bases match TRBD1. Germline CDR1 and CDR2: GTSNPN and SVGIG (reference sequence). The CDR3 covers 14 residues. Germline trimming cut 5 bases from V and 0 bases from J; bases unmatched to any gene: 5.

V gene TRBV6-1 combines with J gene TRBJ2-1, with D perhaps matching TRBD2 (6 bases). There are 13 residues in the CDR3. CDR1 is MNHNS and CDR2 is SASEGT in the germline V gene. V was clipped by 6 bases and J by 9 bases, with 15 bases between them. CDR3 nucleotides: TGTGCCAGCAGCCTAATAACCGGGGGTGAGCAGTTCTTC. Its translation is CASSLITGGEQFF.

The table lists this clonotype with a few counts. The J gene is TRBJ1-1, the V gene TRBV12-3 or TRBV12-4; TRBD1 matches at 10 bases. This CDR3 has 16 residues. The V gene end was trimmed by 6 bases and the J gene end by 3 bases; junction bases not matched to a gene: 10. In DNA, the CDR3 is TGTGCCAGCAGCAAGGGACAGGGGTCGTCTGACACTGAAGCTTTCTTT. This encodes CASSKGQGSSDTEAFF.

This clonotype was seen only a few times. This chain's CDR3 is CASRGLAGGFQETQYF. CDR3 coding DNA: TGTGCCAGCAGAGGACTAGCGGGGGGATTCCAAGAGACCCAGTACTTC. V and J are TRBV12-3 or TRBV12-4 and TRBJ2-5; 14 bases match TRBD2. CDR3 size: 16 residues. J was trimmed by 1 base and V by 6 bases; bases with no gene match: 4.

This clonotype was seen a handful of times. This sequence joins TRBV10-3 and TRBJ1-1, with D hard to call. The CDR3 sequence is 13 residues long. Germline V CDR1 and CDR2: ENHRY, SYGVKD. V shed 8 bases and J shed 3 bases, with 13 bases lying between them. The DNA for the CDR3 is TGTGCCATCCGCGAGCAGGTTGACACTGAAGCTTTCTTT. Translation: CAIREQVDTEAFF.

V is TRBV7-2 and J is TRBJ1-3; TRBD1 might be the D (6 bases). This CDR3 is built from 15 residues. Germline V gene sequence: CDR1 SGHTA, CDR2 FQGNSA. Trimming left V 3 bases short and J 4 bases short, with 13 bases between. The CDR3 region is CASSFSGASGNTIYF. In DNA form, the CDR3 reads TGTGCCAGCAGCTTTTCGGGGGCTTCCGGAAACACCATATATTTT. The full variable domain, in which reference TRBV7-2 and TRBJ1-3 provide the parts outside the CDR3, is GAGVSQSPSNKVTEKGKDVELRCDPISGHTALYWYRQSLGQGLEFLIYFQGNSAPDKSGLPSDRFSAERTGGSVSTLTIQRTQQEDSAVYLCASSFSGASGNTIYFGEGSWLTVV.

There are a few counts of this clonotype. The chain has TRBV6-5 and TRBJ2-1, with 10 bases that match TRBD2. The CDR3 has 15 residues. The germline V gene encodes CDR1 MNHEY and CDR2 SVGAGI. With V trimmed by 5 bases and J by 10 bases, 11 bases remained unmatched. The CDR3 bases are TGTGCCAGCAGTCCGGGCAAGCGGGGGGGACGGGAGCAGTTCTTC. Protein sequence: CASSPGKRGGREQFF.

This clonotype was seen a few times. The gene calls are TRBV7-9 and TRBJ1-5, with TRBD1 matching over 7 bases. V was pared by 5 bases and J by 5 bases, with 9 bases of the junction left unmatched. The germline gives CDR1 SEHNR, CDR2 FQNEAQ (reference sequence). This CDR3 is 15 amino acids long. CDR3 loop: CASSTGVQGDQPQHF. The CDR3 DNA sequence: TGTGCCAGCAGCACAGGGGTGCAGGGGGATCAGCCCCAGCATTTT.

This clonotype was picked up one time. The junction does not match germline at one end; this may be a read error. V and J are TRBV9 and TRBJ2-3; the D gene is possibly TRBD2 (7 bases). The length of the CDR3 is 15 residues. CDR1 and CDR2 from the germline V gene are SGDLS and YYNGEE. Here the CDR3 DNA reads TGTACCAGCAGCGTAGGGGGGGCTGGCACAGATACGCAGTATTTT. Residues: CTSSVGGAGTDTQYF. The variable domain in full, completed from reference TRBV9 and TRBJ2-3, reads DSGVTQTPKHLITATGQRVTLRCSPRSGDLSVYWYQQSLDQGLQFLIQYYNGEERAKGNILERFSAQQFPDLHSELNLSSLELGDSALYFCTSSVGGAGTDTQYFGPGTRLTVL.

CDR3 sequence: CSVTRLNTGELFF. The DNA for the CDR3 is TGCAGCGTTACTCGGCTGAACACCGGGGAGCTGTTTTTT. V and J are TRBV29-1 and TRBJ2-2; D remains unclear. CDR1 and CDR2 (germline): SQVTM, ANQGSEA. This CDR3 spans 13 amino acids. V lost 5 bases, J lost 1 base, and 8 bases lay in between.

This clonotype has only a few counts. The rearrangement joins TRBV24-1 to TRBJ1-1, with TRBD1 matching over 9 bases. J was trimmed by 5 bases and V by 9 bases; bases with no gene match: 3. The CDR3 totals 12 residues. CDR1 and CDR2 (germline): KGHDR, SFDVKD. CDR3 protein: CATGGTGTEAFF. The CDR3 DNA sequence: TGTGCCACCGGGGGGACAGGGACTGAAGCTTTCTTT.

The chain is built from TRBV4-3 and TRBJ1-1, with 7 bases that match TRBD1. This CDR3 is built from 16 residues. Germline trimming cut 2 bases from V and 1 base from J; bases unmatched to any gene: 7. Germline V gene sequence: CDR1 LGHNA, CDR2 YSLEER. This chain's CDR3 is CASSQLDRAQNTEAFF. As DNA, the CDR3 is TGCGCCAGCAGCCAATTAGACAGGGCCCAGAACACTGAAGCTTTCTTT.

The chain joins TRBV9 to TRBJ2-1; TRBD2 aligns across 7 bases. Unmatched junction bases numbered 9, after V lost 4 bases and J lost 2 bases. Germline lookup yields CDR1 SGDLS and CDR2 YYNGEE. The CDR3 consists of 16 residues. CDR3 region: CASSLGERGTYNEQFF. In nucleotides, the CDR3 is TGTGCCAGCAGCCTCGGGGAGCGGGGTACCTACAATGAGCAGTTCTTC.

This clonotype has a count of ten or more. The chain has TRBV29-1 and TRBJ1-5; no clear D. The CDR3 is made up of 14 amino acids. From germline, CDR1 is SQVTM and CDR2 ANQGSEA. Trimming shortened V by 0 bases and J by 7 bases, and 13 bases separated the two germline ends. The CDR3 DNA reads as TGCAGCGTTGAAGATGAAGGTCTCGGGCAGCCCCAGCATTTT. It encodes CSVEDEGLGQPQHF.

J is TRBJ2-2 and V is TRBV7-8, with 10 bases lining up with TRBD2. This CDR3 is built from 15 residues. CDR1 and CDR2 (germline): SGHVS, FQNEAQ. Losses at the gene ends were 3 bases for V and 5 bases for J; bases not matched to a gene: 3. Here the CDR3 DNA reads TGTGCCAGCAGCTTGGATAGCGGGGGGACCGGGGAGCTGTTTTTT. Its translation is CASSLDSGGTGELFF.